This T cell receptor beta chain was found in a study of beta chain features in type 1 diabetes. For the study at large: Sorted cells examined across all samples numbered more than 100 million. Study-wide results and limits: Relative to healthy donors, patients appeared to have naive, central memory and Treg TCRB repertoires that were more similar. Researchers report that Type 1 diabetes patients had moderately but significantly shorter TCRB CDR3s across all four CD4+ subsets.

The sample holds a few counts of this clone. Antigen unknown. The length of the CDR3 is 17 residues. Germline CDR1 SGHNT, CDR2 YENEEA. Trimming removed 2 bases from V and 8 bases from J, with 21 bases in between. As every portion of the isolated RNA was reverse transcribed, the sequencing read expressed TCRB transcripts. The data were produced by immunoSEQ multiplex PCR, yet TCRdb's version contains in-frame clones alone and is incomplete. The sample shows a few hundred thousand clones, approximately 14% of them seen only once. Based on CD45RO/CCR7/CD25/CD127/CD95/CD27, CD4+ regulatory, stem cell-like memory, naive and central memory cells were sorted.

This sequence joins TRBV11-3 and TRBJ1-4; TRBD1 might be the D (5 bases). Input material: naive CD4+ T cells from blood. This sequence was found in a man aged 25-40 years with type 1 diabetes. The CDR3 protein is CASSLTQYRLWKEKLFF. CDR3 nucleotides: TGTGCCAGCAGCTTAACACAGTACAGGCTCTGGAAGGAAAAACTGTTTTTT.